One sample yielded the 2 T cell receptor beta chains listed below, sequenced in a study of T cells in Graves' hyperthyroidism and ophthalmopathy. It was RNA transcripts that yielded the amplified TCR beta CDR3 regions. First-round RT-PCR targeting the TCR CDR3 was performed with the HTBI primer set. Via MiXCR, TCRdb re-called the multiplex PCR reads, giving one row per CDR3 protein. The data show around 340,000 distinct CDR3 sequences, about 15% seen once. The sample taken for sequencing was blood. The origin of the receptors is a man aged 25 to 40 with Graves' hyperthyroidism.

This clonotype was observed many times. The chain is built from TRBV4-1 and TRBJ1-1; D is unresolved. CDR1 and CDR2 from the germline V gene are MGHRA and YSYEKL. CDR3 size: 14 residues. Trimming left V 0 bases short and J 10 bases short, with 15 bases between. The CDR3 loop is CASSQDAAYKRAFF. The CDR3 DNA is TGCGCCAGCAGCCAAGACGCGGCATACAAAAGAGCTTTCTTT.

The CDR3 spells CSVVLGRGEGGYTF. The CDR3 DNA sequence: TGCAGCGTTGTTTTGGGACGTGGGGAAGGAGGCTACACCTTC. The genes are TRBV29-1 and TRBJ1-2; possibly TRBD1 for D (5 bases). This CDR3 spans 14 amino acids. Deletions cut 4 bases from V and 8 bases from J, with 20 bases between. Per germline, CDR1 SQVTM and CDR2 ANQGSEA.